This T cell receptor beta chain was sequenced for a study of blood T cell repertoires in COVID-19. In the study overall: Samples came from the United States, Italy and Spain, spanning acute and convalescent COVID-19. T cells, B-cell-depleted T cells, or PBMCs supplied cDNA or gDNA.

The table came from immunoSEQ multiplex PCR; TCRdb's copy has only in-frame clones and leaves some out. This repertoire shows approximately 450,000 clones, over 75% found once; its top ten account for around 1.1%. Trimming took 4 bases from V and 2 from J, leaving 14 bases between them. Germline assignment: CDR1 LNHDA and CDR2 SQIVND (reference sequence). The CDR3 is made up of 15 amino acids. This clone was observed once. Specimen: PBMCs or T cells enriched from blood (not recorded which). V and J are TRBV19 and TRBJ1-1, with D possibly being TRBD1 (6 bases). The receptor's source is a man under 40 who had recovered from COVID-19. The CDR3 nucleotides are TGTGCCAGTAGTACCCGTCGGGACATAAACACTGAAGCTTTCTTT. Translated: CASSTRRDINTEAFF.